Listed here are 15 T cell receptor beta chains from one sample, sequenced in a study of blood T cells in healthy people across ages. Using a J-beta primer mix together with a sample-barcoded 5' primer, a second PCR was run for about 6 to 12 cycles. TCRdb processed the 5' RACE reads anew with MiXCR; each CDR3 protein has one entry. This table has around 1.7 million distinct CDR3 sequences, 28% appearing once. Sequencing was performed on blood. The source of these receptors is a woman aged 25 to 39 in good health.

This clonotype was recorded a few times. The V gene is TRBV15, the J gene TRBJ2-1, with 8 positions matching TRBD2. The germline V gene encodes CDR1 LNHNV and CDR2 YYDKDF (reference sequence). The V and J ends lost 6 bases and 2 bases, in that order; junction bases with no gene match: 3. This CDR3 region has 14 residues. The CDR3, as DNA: TGTGCCACCAGTCGACTAGCGCCCTACAATGAGCAGTTCTTC. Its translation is CATSRLAPYNEQFF.

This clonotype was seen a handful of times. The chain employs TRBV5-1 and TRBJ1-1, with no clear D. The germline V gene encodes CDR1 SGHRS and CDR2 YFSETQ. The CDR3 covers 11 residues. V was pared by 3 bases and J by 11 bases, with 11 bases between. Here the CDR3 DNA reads TGCGCCAGCAGCTCCTGGACTGGGGCTTTCTTT. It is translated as CASSSWTGAFF.

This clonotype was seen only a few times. CDR3 sequence reads: CATDREGYQETQFF. CDR3 in DNA: TGTGCCACCGACAGGGAGGGGTACCAAGAGACCCAGTTCTTC. V and J are TRBV6-1 and TRBJ2-5; D tentatively reads TRBD1 or TRBD2 (7 bases each). The end of the DNA aligns better with TRBJ2-1, so the J call may be wrong. This CDR3 contains 14 residues. Germline-derived CDR1 and CDR2 are MNHNS and SASEGT.

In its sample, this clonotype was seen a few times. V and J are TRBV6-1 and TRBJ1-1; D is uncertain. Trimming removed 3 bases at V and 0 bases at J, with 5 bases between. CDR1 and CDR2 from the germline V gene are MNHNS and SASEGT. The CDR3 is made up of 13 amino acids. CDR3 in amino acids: CASSDAVNTEAFF. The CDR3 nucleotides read TGTGCCAGCAGTGACGCGGTGAACACTGAAGCTTTCTTT.

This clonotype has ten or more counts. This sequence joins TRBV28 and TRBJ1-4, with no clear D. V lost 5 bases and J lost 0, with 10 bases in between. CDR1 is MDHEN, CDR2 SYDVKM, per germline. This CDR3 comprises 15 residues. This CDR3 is CASSPRATTNEKLFF. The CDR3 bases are TGTGCCAGCAGTCCCCGGGCCACAACTAATGAAAAACTGTTTTTT.

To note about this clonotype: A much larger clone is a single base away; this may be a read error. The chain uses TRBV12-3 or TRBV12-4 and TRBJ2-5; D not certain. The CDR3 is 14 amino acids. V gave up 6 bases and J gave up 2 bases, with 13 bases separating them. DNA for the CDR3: TGTGCCAGCAGGGGCGCGGACGGACAAGAGACCCAGTACTTC. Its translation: CASRGADGQETQYF.

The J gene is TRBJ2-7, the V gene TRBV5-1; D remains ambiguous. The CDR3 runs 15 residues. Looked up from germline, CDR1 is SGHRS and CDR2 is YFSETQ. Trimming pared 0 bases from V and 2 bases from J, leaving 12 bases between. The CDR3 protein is CASSLGMTPTYEQYF. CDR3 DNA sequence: TGCGCCAGCAGCTTGGGGATGACACCAACCTACGAGCAGTACTTC.

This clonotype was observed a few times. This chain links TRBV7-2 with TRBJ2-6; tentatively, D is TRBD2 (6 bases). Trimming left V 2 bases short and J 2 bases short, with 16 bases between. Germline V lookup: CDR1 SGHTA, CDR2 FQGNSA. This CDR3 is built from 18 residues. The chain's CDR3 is CASSLRLAQGAGANVLTF. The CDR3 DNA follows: TGTGCCAGCAGCTTACGGCTAGCGCAAGGGGCTGGGGCCAACGTCCTGACTTTC.

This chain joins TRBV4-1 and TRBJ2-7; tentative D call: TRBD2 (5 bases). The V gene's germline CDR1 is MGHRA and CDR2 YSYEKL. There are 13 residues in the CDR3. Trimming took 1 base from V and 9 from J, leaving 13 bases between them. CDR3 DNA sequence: TGCGCCAGCAGCCAAGGGGGAGAGCCCGGGCAGTACTTC. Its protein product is CASSQGGEPGQYF.

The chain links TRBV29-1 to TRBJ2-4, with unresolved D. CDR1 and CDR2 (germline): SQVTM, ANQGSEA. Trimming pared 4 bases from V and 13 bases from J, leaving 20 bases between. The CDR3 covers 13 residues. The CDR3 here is CSVGYVGYNEQYF. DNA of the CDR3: TGCAGCGTTGGATACGTGGGGTACAATGAGCAGTACTTC.

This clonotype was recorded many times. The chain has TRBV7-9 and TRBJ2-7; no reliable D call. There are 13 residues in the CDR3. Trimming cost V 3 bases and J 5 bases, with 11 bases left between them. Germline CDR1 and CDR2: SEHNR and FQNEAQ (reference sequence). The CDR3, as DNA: TGTGCCAGCAGCTTCCTTAGGGCGGACGAGCAGTACTTC. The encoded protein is CASSFLRADEQYF.

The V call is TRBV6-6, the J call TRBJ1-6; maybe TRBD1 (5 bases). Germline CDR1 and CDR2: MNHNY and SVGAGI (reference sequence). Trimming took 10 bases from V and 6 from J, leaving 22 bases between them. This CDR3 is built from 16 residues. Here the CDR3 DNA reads TGTGCCACTCAGTTACAGATCGGGGCTTCTAATTCACCCCTCCACTTT. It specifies CATQLQIGASNSPLHF.

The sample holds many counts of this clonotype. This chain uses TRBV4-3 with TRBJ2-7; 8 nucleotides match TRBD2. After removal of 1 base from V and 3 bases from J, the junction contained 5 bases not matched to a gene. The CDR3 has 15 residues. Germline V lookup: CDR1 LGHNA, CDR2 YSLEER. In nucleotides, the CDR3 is TGCGCCAGCAGCCAAGCCCCAGGGACTAGCTACGAGCAGTACTTC. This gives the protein CASSQAPGTSYEQYF.

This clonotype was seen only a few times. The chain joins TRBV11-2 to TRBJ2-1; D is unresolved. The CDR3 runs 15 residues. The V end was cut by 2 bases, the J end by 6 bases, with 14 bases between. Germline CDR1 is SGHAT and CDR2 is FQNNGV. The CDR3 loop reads CASSLSDSLLNEQFF. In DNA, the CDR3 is TGTGCCAGCAGCTTATCCGACTCCCTCCTCAATGAGCAGTTCTTC.

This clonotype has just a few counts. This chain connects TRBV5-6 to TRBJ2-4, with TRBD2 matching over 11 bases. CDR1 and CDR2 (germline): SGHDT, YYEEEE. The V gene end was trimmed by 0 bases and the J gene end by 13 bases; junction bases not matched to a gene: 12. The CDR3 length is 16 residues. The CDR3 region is CASSLAWTSGHFEQYF. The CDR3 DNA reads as TGTGCCAGCAGCTTGGCCTGGACTAGCGGGCATTTTGAGCAGTACTTC.